This TCR beta chain was profiled in a study of human T cells and chemical hapten exposure. About the research overall: In the approximately 24-week study, patients were dosed weekly with diphenylcyclopropenone on the scalp throughout.

TCRdb reprocessed the RACE reads with MiXCR, giving one entry per CDR3 protein. The data contain about 78,000 distinct CDR3 sequences, 8.5% of them singletons. This sample's time point: patch test 2, 6 weeks after DPC sensitization. Documented treatment: therapeutic diphenylcyclopropenone sensitization with weekly scalp DPC. Germline V lookup: CDR1 SGHVS, CDR2 FQNEAQ. The length of the CDR3 is 16 residues. The junction had 10 bases not matched to a gene; V was cut back by 6 bases and J by 3 bases. Sequenced here: whole blood, sampled in connection with sensitization to the hapten diphenylcyclopropenone (DPC). This TCR was recovered from a woman aged 45-65 years with alopecia areata. Some clones in this sample may be carry-over from other donors' samples. This chain links TRBV7-8 with TRBJ2-2; TRBD2 agrees at 7 bases. CDR3 amino acids: CASSSTAGMDTGELFF. The CDR3 DNA reads as TGTGCCAGCAGTTCGACAGCGGGGATGGACACCGGGGAGCTGTTTTTT. Combining the CDR3 with reference TRBV7-8 and TRBJ2-2 gives the whole variable domain GAGVSQSPRYKVAKRGQDVALRCDPISGHVSLFWYQQALGQGPEFLTYFQNEAQLDKSGLPSDRFFAERPEGSVSTLKIQRTQQEDSAVYLCASSSTAGMDTGELFFGEGSRLTVL.